This is a list of T cell receptor beta chains from one sample in a study of regulatory T cells in long-lasting Graves disease. TCRdb called the multiplex PCR reads again in MiXCR, with one record for every CDR3 protein. Of 250,000 to 300,000 distinct CDR3 sequences listed, 18% are singletons. These sequences were also reported in another study, on T cells in Graves' hyperthyroidism and ophthalmopathy.

Source: peripheral blood mononuclear cells (PBMCs), taken at new diagnosis, from a patient treated with antithyroid drugs. The receptor set was obtained from a woman aged 25 to 39 with Graves disease. Both conserved end residues are part of each CDR3. A D gene is named only where the DNA matches it firmly. The size entry is marked missing in some rows and otherwise reads once, few, many or a size class.

J gene: TRBJ2-1; V gene: TRBV7-2; D gene: NA; clone size: many; CDR3 protein: CASSLVLFILYNEQFF; CDR3 DNA: TGTGCCAGCAGCTTAGTTTTGTTCATTTTATACAATGAGCAGTTCTTC
J gene: TRBJ1-2; V gene: TRBV20-1; D gene: TRBD1; clone size: many; CDR3 protein: CSAFLNPGQGANEDGYTF; CDR3 DNA: TGCAGTGCTTTTTTAAATCCGGGACAGGGGGCTAATGAGGATGGCTACACCTTC
J gene: TRBJ2-7; V gene: TRBV7-2; D gene: NA; clone size: many; CDR3 protein: CASSSMGRGEQYF; CDR3 DNA: TGTGCCAGCAGCTCCATGGGACGTGGCGAGCAGTACTTC
J gene: TRBJ1-5; V gene: TRBV12-3/TRBV12-4; D gene: TRBD1; clone size: many; CDR3 protein: CASSFRGFQPQHF; CDR3 DNA: TGTGCCAGCAGTTTCAGGGGGTTCCAGCCCCAGCATTTT
J gene: TRBJ2-5; V gene: TRBV4-1; D gene: TRBD2; clone size: many; CDR3 protein: CASSPIAGGRETQYF; CDR3 DNA: TGCGCCAGCAGCCCCATAGCGGGGGGGCGGGAGACCCAGTACTTC
J gene: TRBJ2-1; V gene: TRBV20-1; D gene: TRBD2; clone size: many; CDR3 protein: CSARLKLAGGALSSYNEQFF; CDR3 DNA: TGCAGTGCTAGACTAAAACTAGCGGGGGGCGCCTTGAGCTCCTACAATGAGCAGTTCTTC
J gene: TRBJ1-1; V gene: TRBV18; D gene: NA; clone size: few; CDR3 protein: CASSPGATEAFF; CDR3 DNA: TGTGCCAGCTCACCAGGGGCTACTGAAGCTTTCTTT
J gene: TRBJ2-2; V gene: TRBV3-1; D gene: NA; clone size: NA; CDR3 protein: CASSQDRRLVPGELFF; CDR3 DNA: TGTGCCAGCAGCCAAGATCGACGACTAGTGCCCGGGGAGCTGTTTTTT
J gene: TRBJ1-1; V gene: TRBV27; D gene: NA; clone size: many; CDR3 protein: CASTSGRGNTEAFF; CDR3 DNA: TGTGCCAGCACCTCGGGGAGGGGGAACACTGAAGCTTTCTTT
J gene: TRBJ1-3; V gene: TRBV5-4; D gene: NA; clone size: NA; CDR3 protein: CASSLVGGGAGNTIYF; CDR3 DNA: TGTGCCAGCAGCCTCGTGGGCGGAGGGGCGGGAAACACCATATATTTT
J gene: TRBJ1-6; V gene: TRBV5-4; D gene: NA; clone size: NA; CDR3 protein: CASSREGTGDLHF; CDR3 DNA: TGTGCCAGCAGCCGTGAGGGGACCGGAGACCTCCACTTT
J gene: TRBJ2-7; V gene: TRBV20-1; D gene: NA; clone size: many; CDR3 protein: CSARRRSYEQYF; CDR3 DNA: TGCAGTGCTAGAAGGCGGTCCTACGAGCAGTACTTC
J gene: TRBJ2-1; V gene: TRBV24-1; D gene: NA; clone size: many; CDR3 protein: CATSDARDDEQFF; CDR3 DNA: TGTGCCACCAGTGACGCCCGCGACGATGAGCAGTTCTTC
J gene: TRBJ2-2; V gene: TRBV20-1; D gene: NA; clone size: many; CDR3 protein: CSARVQPGSTGELFF; CDR3 DNA: TGCAGTGCTAGAGTGCAGCCGGGGAGCACCGGGGAGCTGTTTTTT
J gene: TRBJ2-7; V gene: TRBV9; D gene: NA; clone size: many; CDR3 protein: CASSVGDPNEQYF; CDR3 DNA: TGTGCCAGCAGCGTAGGGGACCCCAACGAGCAGTACTTC
J gene: TRBJ2-7; V gene: TRBV5-1; D gene: TRBD2; clone size: NA; CDR3 protein: CASSSGTSGYEQYF; CDR3 DNA: TGCGCCAGCAGCTCCGGGACTAGCGGGTACGAGCAGTACTTC
J gene: TRBJ2-1; V gene: TRBV7-6; D gene: NA; clone size: many; CDR3 protein: CASSRGTPPRNEQFF; CDR3 DNA: TGTGCCAGCAGCCGCGGGACTCCCCCTCGGAATGAGCAGTTCTTC
J gene: TRBJ1-1; V gene: TRBV6-5; D gene: TRBD1; clone size: many; CDR3 protein: CASSYQGGDTEAFF; CDR3 DNA: TGTGCCAGCAGTTACCAGGGGGGAGACACTGAAGCTTTCTTT
J gene: TRBJ1-5; V gene: TRBV12-3/TRBV12-4; D gene: TRBD1; clone size: few; CDR3 protein: CASRRTGGGQPQHF; CDR3 DNA: TGTGCCAGCAGGCGCACAGGGGGCGGTCAGCCCCAGCATTTT
J gene: TRBJ1-1; V gene: TRBV19; D gene: TRBD1; clone size: few; CDR3 protein: CASSRSTGWNTEAFF; CDR3 DNA: TGTGCCAGTAGCCGTTCGACAGGGTGGAACACTGAAGCTTTCTTT
J gene: TRBJ2-5; V gene: TRBV12-3/TRBV12-4; D gene: NA; clone size: many; CDR3 protein: CASSTTRRGLRRETQYF; CDR3 DNA: TGTGCCAGCAGTACCACTCGGAGGGGCCTACGGCGAGAGACCCAGTACTTC
J gene: TRBJ1-2; V gene: TRBV7-9; D gene: NA; clone size: many; CDR3 protein: CASSLGDGYGYTF; CDR3 DNA: TGTGCCAGCAGCTTAGGGGACGGCTATGGCTACACCTTC
J gene: TRBJ2-5; V gene: TRBV10-3; D gene: TRBD1; clone size: many; CDR3 protein: CAISARQGVGQETQYF; CDR3 DNA: TGTGCCATCAGTGCGCGGCAGGGGGTGGGTCAAGAGACCCAGTACTTC
J gene: TRBJ2-1; V gene: TRBV12-3/TRBV12-4; D gene: TRBD1; clone size: many; CDR3 protein: CASSFGQGLYNEQFF; CDR3 DNA: TGTGCCAGCAGTTTCGGACAGGGGTTATACAATGAGCAGTTCTTC
J gene: TRBJ1-1; V gene: TRBV11-2; D gene: NA; clone size: NA; CDR3 protein: CASSLTGTSNTEAFF; CDR3 DNA: TGTGCCAGCAGCTTGACCGGGACATCCAACACTGAAGCTTTCTTT
J gene: TRBJ2-3; V gene: TRBV7-9; D gene: TRBD2; clone size: NA; CDR3 protein: CASSPGTSGGAWTDTQYF; CDR3 DNA: TGTGCCAGCAGCCCCGGGACTAGCGGGGGGGCCTGGACAGATACGCAGTATTTT
J gene: TRBJ1-5; V gene: TRBV7-9; D gene: TRBD1; clone size: many; CDR3 protein: CASSSSGQGAQPQHF; CDR3 DNA: TGTGCCAGCAGCTCATCTGGGCAGGGGGCTCAGCCCCAGCATTTT
J gene: TRBJ1-1; V gene: TRBV6-5; D gene: NA; clone size: many; CDR3 protein: CASSSLPTLNTEAFF; CDR3 DNA: TGTGCCAGCAGTTCTCTACCAACCTTGAACACTGAAGCTTTCTTT
J gene: TRBJ2-4; V gene: TRBV19; D gene: NA; clone size: few; CDR3 protein: CASSITQGGGKNIQYF; CDR3 DNA: TGTGCCAGTAGTATTACACAGGGAGGAGGCAAAAACATTCAGTACTTC
J gene: TRBJ2-3; V gene: TRBV7-9; D gene: NA; clone size: many; CDR3 protein: CASSPREGVTDTQYF; CDR3 DNA: TGTGCCAGCAGCCCCCGAGAAGGGGTAACAGATACGCAGTATTTT
J gene: TRBJ1-5; V gene: TRBV6-2/TRBV6-3; D gene: NA; clone size: many; CDR3 protein: CASSYRGRPPQHF; CDR3 DNA: TGTGCCAGCAGTTACAGGGGAAGGCCGCCCCAGCATTTT
J gene: TRBJ1-2; V gene: TRBV9; D gene: NA; clone size: many; CDR3 protein: CASSLDRGVGYTF; CDR3 DNA: TGTGCCAGCAGCCTGGACAGAGGTGTTGGCTACACCTTC
J gene: TRBJ1-4; V gene: TRBV27; D gene: NA; clone size: many; CDR3 protein: CASSSLTLGKLFF; CDR3 DNA: TGTGCCAGCAGTTCCCTCACCCTTGGAAAACTGTTTTTT
J gene: TRBJ2-7; V gene: TRBV18; D gene: NA; clone size: many; CDR3 protein: CASSPMARAVGEQYF; CDR3 DNA: TGTGCCAGCTCACCAATGGCCAGGGCAGTCGGAGAGCAGTACTTC
J gene: TRBJ2-5; V gene: TRBV18; D gene: NA; clone size: many; CDR3 protein: CASSPPGGVQETQYF; CDR3 DNA: TGTGCCAGCTCACCCCCGGGTGGGGTCCAAGAGACCCAGTACTTC